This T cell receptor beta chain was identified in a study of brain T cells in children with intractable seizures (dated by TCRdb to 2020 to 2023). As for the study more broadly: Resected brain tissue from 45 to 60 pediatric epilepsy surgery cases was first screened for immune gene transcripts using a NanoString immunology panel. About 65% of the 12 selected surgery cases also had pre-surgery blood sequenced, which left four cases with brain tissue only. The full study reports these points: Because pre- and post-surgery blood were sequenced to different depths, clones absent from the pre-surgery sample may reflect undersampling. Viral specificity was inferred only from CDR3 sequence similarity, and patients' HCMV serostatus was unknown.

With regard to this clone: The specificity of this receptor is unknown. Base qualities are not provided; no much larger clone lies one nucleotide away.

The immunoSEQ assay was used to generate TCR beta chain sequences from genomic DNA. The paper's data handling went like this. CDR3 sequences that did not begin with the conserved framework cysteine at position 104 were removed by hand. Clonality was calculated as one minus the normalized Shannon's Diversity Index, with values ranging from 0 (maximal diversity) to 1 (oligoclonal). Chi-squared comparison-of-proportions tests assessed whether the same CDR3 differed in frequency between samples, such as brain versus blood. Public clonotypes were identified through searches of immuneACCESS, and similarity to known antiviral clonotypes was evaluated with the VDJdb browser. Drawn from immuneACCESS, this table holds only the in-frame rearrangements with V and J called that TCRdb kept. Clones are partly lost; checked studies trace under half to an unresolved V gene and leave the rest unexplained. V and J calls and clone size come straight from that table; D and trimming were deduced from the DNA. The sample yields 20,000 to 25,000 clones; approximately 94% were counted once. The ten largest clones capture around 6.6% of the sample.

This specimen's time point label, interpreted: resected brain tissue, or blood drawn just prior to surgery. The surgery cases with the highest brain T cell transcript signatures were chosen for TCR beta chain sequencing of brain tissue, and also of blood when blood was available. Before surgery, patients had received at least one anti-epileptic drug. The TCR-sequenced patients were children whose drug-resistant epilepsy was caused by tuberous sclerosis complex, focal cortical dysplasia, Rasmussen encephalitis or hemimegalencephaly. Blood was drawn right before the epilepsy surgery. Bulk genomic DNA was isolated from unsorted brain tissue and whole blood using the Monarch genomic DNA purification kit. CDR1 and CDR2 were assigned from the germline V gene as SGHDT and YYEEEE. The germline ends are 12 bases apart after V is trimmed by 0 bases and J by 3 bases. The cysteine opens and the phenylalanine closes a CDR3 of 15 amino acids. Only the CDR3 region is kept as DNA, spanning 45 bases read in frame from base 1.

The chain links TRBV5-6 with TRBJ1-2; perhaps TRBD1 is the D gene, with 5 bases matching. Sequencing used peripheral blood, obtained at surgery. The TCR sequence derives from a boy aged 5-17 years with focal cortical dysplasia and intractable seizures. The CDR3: CASSLGAGRDYGYTF. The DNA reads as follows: TGTGCCAGCAGCTTGGGGGCAGGGAGGGACTATGGCTACACCTTC.